One TCR beta chain is described in this entry. Its antigen is not yet known. Base qualities are missing; no much larger clone stands one base away. Additional DNA sequences in this sample encode the identical CDR3. Using the deep immunoSEQ assay, multiplex PCR amplified TCR CDR3 regions from genomic DNA. Extracted genomic DNA from each cell subset was distributed evenly across all wells of several immunoSEQ 96-well plates, and each plate was treated as a replicate. For sorted subsets, approximately 190 ng genomic DNA, equal to 30,000 or so T cell genomes, was loaded into each replicate PCR. The purified libraries were quantified using a Qubit 3.0 fluorometer, sized with a Bioanalyzer 2100, and then quantified again using the KAPA Library Quantification kit. Every immunoSEQ 96-well plate was sequenced on a dedicated single-read 150-cycle Illumina NextSeq 550 flow cell. Per the source publication's procedure: The immunoSEQ output contained only junctional sequences without quality scores, so filtering could not match that applied to full-length reads. Sequences were annotated with PyIR, a Python wrapper for IgBLAST v1.9, using IMGT germline references to assign V/J genes and CDR3. Reads with weak V/J assignments (E-value above 1e-6), missing CDR3, stop codons, out-of-frame junctions, or ambiguous translated residues were removed. V3J clonotypes were defined as sequences sharing an identical inferred V gene, J gene, and CDR3 amino acid sequence. The percentage overlap between two repertoires was calculated by dividing the number of shared unique clonotypes by the size of the smaller repertoire. Three approaches were used to assess repertoire richness: RTK rarefaction, the Chao1 estimator, and Recon v2.1 estimates of unobserved clonotypes. Generation probabilities were computed with OLGA for all TCRbeta clonotypes obtained by the gDNA method from several donors. Imported from immuneACCESS, the table was reduced by TCRdb to in-frame sequences with V and J called. These copies leave out some clones; in studies compared against another copy, an unresolved V gene accounts for under half, and the cause of the remainder is not known. V, J and clone size reflect that table, while D and trimming were determined from the DNA. The sample records some 1.4 million clones, around 97% of which are singletons. The top ten constitute roughly 1.2% of the sample.

This entry belongs to a study of shared clonotypes between healthy human individuals (dated by TCRdb to 2018 to 2021). For the wider study: The cohort included three men and a couple of women between 18 and 49 years of age. To increase sequencing depth and limit assay-specific biases, different laboratories used diverse techniques to prepare libraries and sequence TCR repertoires. For each donor, CD4 naive and CD4 memory were each run on three plates, CD8 naive on two plates, and CD8 memory on one plate. Between about 0.8 and 9 billion PBMCs per donor were obtained by leukapheresis. To estimate repertoire size and how much clonotypes are shared between individuals, the study performed deep sequencing of blood TCR repertoires from roughly five healthy adults. Paper-wide results and their limitations: Sampling was restricted to blood, and TCR repertoires in tissues likely differ from the TCR repertoires found in blood. The genetic and exposure-history diversity represented was limited by the small number of donors. Rarefaction of sorted-subset datasets indicated incomplete sequencing despite the large sequencing depth. Higher generation probabilities were observed for clonotypes shared by all four sorted-subset donors than for non-shared clonotypes. Based on pairwise subsampling, the degree of clonotype sharing among donors was expected to be affected by sequencing depth. Naive subsets generally had larger estimated clonotype richness than memory subsets. Approximately 5% of naive CD4, 3.5% of naive CD8, 2.3% of memory CD4, and 0.4% of memory CD8 clonotypes were shared across four donors.

Spanning cysteine to phenylalanine, the CDR3 consists of 14 amino acids. CDR3 DNA only is kept here, 42 bases in frame from base 1. From a lookup of the germline V gene, CDR1 and CDR2 are ENHRY and SYGVKD. V trim: 4 bases; J trim: 1 base; unmatched bases: 0. The donors were healthy, HIV-negative adults with no recently reported acute infections or vaccinations. Only Caucasian adults living in Nashville, Tennessee, USA were represented among the donors. CD4+ T cells were enriched by magnetic negative selection; naive cells were then positively selected on CD45RA, and the negative fraction formed the memory subset. Blood was obtained by leukapheresis, after which PBMCs were separated by Ficoll-Histopaque density gradient centrifugation and cryopreserved in liquid nitrogen vapor phase. Purity and quantity of every magnetically sorted T cell population were checked by analytical flow cytometry. Genomic DNA was isolated from every sorted fraction and measured by UV absorbance on a Nanodrop 2000c.

The source of this sequence is a man aged 30-40 years in good health. The chain links TRBV10-3 with TRBJ2-7; 11 bases in the middle match TRBD2. The source material was naive CD4+ T cells sorted from blood. What the cell subset or site label conveys for this sample: CD45RA+ positively selected. The sequence in DNA is TGTGCCATCAGTGGACTAGCGGGATCCTACGAGCAGTACTTC. Its coded protein is CAISGLAGSYEQYF.